The source of this TCR beta chain is a study of vaccination and CD4 T cells after COVID-19. Worth noting for this clonotype: Antigen unknown.

Cultured CD4+ T cells had their DNA profiled by the Oncomine TCR Beta short-read assay. Each CDR3 protein is one row after TCRdb ran MiXCR on the PCR reads. The sample carries approximately 8,100 distinct CDR3 sequences, around 50% recorded once. Sample treatment: roughly 10-day PBMC culture with coronavirus spike peptide pools or control peptides (ViraFEST assay). The ViraFEST method relied on peptide pools to expand antigen-specific T cells, followed by TCR sequencing. The V gene end was trimmed by 0 bases and the J gene end by 2 bases; junction bases not matched to a gene: 1. The CDR3 is 14 amino acids. CDR1 and CDR2 from the germline V gene are GTSNPN and SVGIG (reference sequence).

The specimen was CD4+ T cells from blood, cultured in vitro. This chain joins TRBV30 and TRBJ1-2; 9 bases agree with TRBD1. The clonotype originates from a human donor who had recovered from COVID-19. CDR3 region: CAWSVDRGNYGYTF. CDR3 sequence (DNA): TGTGCCTGGAGTGTAGACAGGGGGAACTATGGCTACACCTTC.